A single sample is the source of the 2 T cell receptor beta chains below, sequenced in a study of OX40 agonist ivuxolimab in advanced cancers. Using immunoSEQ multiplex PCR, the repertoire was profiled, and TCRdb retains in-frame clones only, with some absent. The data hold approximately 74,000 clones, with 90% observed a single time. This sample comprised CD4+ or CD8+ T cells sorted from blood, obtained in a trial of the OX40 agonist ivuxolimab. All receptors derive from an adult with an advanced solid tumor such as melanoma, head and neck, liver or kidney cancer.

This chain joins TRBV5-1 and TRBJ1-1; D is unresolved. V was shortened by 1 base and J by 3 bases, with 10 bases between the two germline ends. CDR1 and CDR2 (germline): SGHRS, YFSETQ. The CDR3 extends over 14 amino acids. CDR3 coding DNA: TGCGCCAGCAGCTTGACCGGATTCGACACTGAAGCTTTCTTT. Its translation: CASSLTGFDTEAFF.

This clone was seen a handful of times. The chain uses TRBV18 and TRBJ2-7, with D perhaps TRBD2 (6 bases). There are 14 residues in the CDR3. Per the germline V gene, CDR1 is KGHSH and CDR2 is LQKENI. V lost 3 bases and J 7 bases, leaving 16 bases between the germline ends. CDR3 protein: CASSPGLVPWEQYF. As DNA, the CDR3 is TGTGCCAGCTCACCGGGACTTGTCCCCTGGGAGCAGTACTTC.